These 18 T cell receptor beta chains were sequenced from one sample in a study of CXCR3-negative and CXCR3-positive naive CD8 T cells. The libraries of TRB cDNA were constructed through 5' RACE using UMI labels. TCRdb re-called the 5' RACE reads and gives one entry per CDR3 protein, without DNA. The sample totals roughly 39,000 distinct CDR3 sequences; its top ten clones hold around 10%. The sample was memory CD8+ T cells from blood. The source is a human donor in good health. Some clones in this sample may be carry-over from other donors' samples.

The genes are TRBV29-1 and TRBJ2-1; TCRdb picks TRBD2, but there is no DNA to check that call. The CDR3 loop spans 16 amino acids. The germline V gene has CDR1 SQVTM and CDR2 ANQGSEA. The CDR3 is CSVGGAEESSYNEQFF.

This chain joins TRBV28 and TRBJ2-1; TCRdb outputs TRBD1, but without DNA this stays unchecked. CDR1 is MDHEN and CDR2 is SYDVKM in the germline V gene. The CDR3 sequence is 15 residues long. The CDR3 spells CASSLGTAVLNEQFF.

The V gene is TRBV29-1, the J gene TRBJ2-7; TCRdb lists TRBD1, though no DNA is available to test this call. Germline CDR1 SQVTM, CDR2 ANQGSEA. There are 21 residues in the CDR3. This chain's CDR3 is CSVEDPIGGGTGQNQGYEQYF.

The chain has TRBV29-1 and TRBJ2-7. This CDR3 spans 12 amino acids. Germline CDR1 is SQVTM and CDR2 is ANQGSEA. The CDR3 protein is CSVWGTAYEQYF.

This chain links TRBV7-2 with TRBJ2-7; TCRdb reports TRBD2, a call that lacks DNA to check it against. Germline-derived CDR1 and CDR2 are SGHTA and FQGNSA. The CDR3 has 14 amino acids. This CDR3 reads CATQNRGLSYEQYF.

V usage is TRBV29-1 and J usage is TRBJ1-2; TCRdb selects TRBD1, and the lack of DNA leaves this call unchecked. The CDR3 is 13 residues long. CDR1 is SQVTM and CDR2 is ANQGSEA in the germline V gene. Here the CDR3 reads CSVEGAGQSGYTF.

The V and J genes are TRBV29-1 and TRBJ2-4; TCRdb outputs TRBD1, but without DNA this stays unchecked. CDR1 and CDR2 (germline): SQVTM, ANQGSEA. This CDR3 is 12 amino acids long. The chain's CDR3 is CSALTGGNIQYF.

The chain combines TRBV12-3 or TRBV12-4 with TRBJ2-5. The CDR3 sequence is 14 residues long. CDR3 loop: CASRSRGNQETQYF.

This chain connects TRBV4-1 to TRBJ2-6; without DNA, the TCRdb call of TRBD1 cannot be checked. The V gene's germline CDR1 is MGHRA and CDR2 YSYEKL. This CDR3 contains 16 residues. CDR3 in amino acids: CASSQEYGGGANVLTF.

This rearrangement joins TRBV6-2 or TRBV6-3 to TRBJ2-3. The CDR3 extends over 14 amino acids. Germline V CDR1 and CDR2: MNHEY, SVGEGT. Here the CDR3 reads CASRWGTSTDTQYF.

This chain connects TRBV29-1 to TRBJ2-2; TCRdb's assignment of TRBD2 cannot be checked, as there is no DNA. There are 15 residues in the CDR3. Germline CDR1 SQVTM, CDR2 ANQGSEA. This chain's CDR3 is CSVEIAGEVTGELFF.

The chain employs TRBV6-5 and TRBJ1-3; as DNA is missing, the TRBD1 call by TCRdb cannot be tested. Looked up from germline, CDR1 is MNHEY and CDR2 is SVGAGI. The CDR3 runs to 15 residues. This CDR3 reads CASRDTDFSGNTIYF.

The chain carries TRBV29-1 and TRBJ1-1. Germline assignment: CDR1 SQVTM and CDR2 ANQGSEA. This CDR3 is 11 amino acids long. The CDR3 spells CSVDVNTEAFF.

V and J are TRBV7-9 and TRBJ2-1. The CDR3 totals 13 residues. Per the germline V gene, CDR1 is SEHNR and CDR2 is FQNEAQ (reference sequence). CDR3 sequence: CASSLATYNEQFF. The complete variable domain, with remaining parts taken from reference TRBV7-9 and TRBJ2-1, reads DTGVSQNPRHKITKRGQNVTFRCDPISEHNRLYWYRQTLGQGPEFLTYFQNEAQLEKSRLLSDRFSAERPKGSFSTLEIQRTEQGDSAMYLCASSLATYNEQFFGPGTRLTVL.

The chain carries TRBV20-1 and TRBJ2-5; TCRdb indicates TRBD1, and absent DNA this call remains unverified. CDR3 size: 14 residues. The germline V gene encodes CDR1 DFQATT and CDR2 SNEGSKA (reference sequence). The CDR3 here is CSARDRGWGETQYF.

This rearrangement joins TRBV12-3 or TRBV12-4 to TRBJ1-2; TCRdb's D call, TRBD1, is unchecked because there is no DNA. The CDR3 has 15 residues. CDR3 sequence reads: CASSRTGTPNYGYTF.

Measured by frequency, this clonotype is medium-sized. The V call is TRBV4-2, the J call TRBJ2-1; TCRdb proposes TRBD1, but this gene call is untestable without DNA. Per germline, CDR1 LGHNA and CDR2 YNFKEQ. The CDR3 consists of 18 residues. CDR3 protein: CASSQEGGSGQAYNEQFF.

J is TRBJ1-2 and V is TRBV7-9; as DNA is missing, the TRBD1 call by TCRdb cannot be tested. Germline V gene lookup returns CDR1 SEHNR and CDR2 FQNEAQ (reference sequence). The length of the CDR3 is 17 residues. CDR3 protein: CASSFTFDRATNYGYTF.